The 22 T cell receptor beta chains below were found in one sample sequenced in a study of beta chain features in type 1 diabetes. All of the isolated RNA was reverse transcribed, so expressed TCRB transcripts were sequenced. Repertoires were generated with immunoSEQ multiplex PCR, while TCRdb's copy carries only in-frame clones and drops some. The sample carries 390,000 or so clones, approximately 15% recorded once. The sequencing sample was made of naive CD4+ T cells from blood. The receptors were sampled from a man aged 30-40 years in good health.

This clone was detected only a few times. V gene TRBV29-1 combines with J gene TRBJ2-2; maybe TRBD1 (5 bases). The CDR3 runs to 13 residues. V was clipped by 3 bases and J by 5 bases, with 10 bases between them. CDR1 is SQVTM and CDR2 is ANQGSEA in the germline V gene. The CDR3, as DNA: TGCAGCGTTGAGCGACAGACTACCGGGGAGCTGTTTTTT. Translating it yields CSVERQTTGELFF.

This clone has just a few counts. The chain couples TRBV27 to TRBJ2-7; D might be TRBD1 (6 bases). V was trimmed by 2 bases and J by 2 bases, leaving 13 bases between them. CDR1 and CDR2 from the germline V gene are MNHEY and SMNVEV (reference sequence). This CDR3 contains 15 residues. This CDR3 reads CASSLTVGATYEQYF. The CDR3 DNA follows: TGTGCCAGCAGTTTAACGGTGGGGGCCACCTACGAGCAGTACTTC.

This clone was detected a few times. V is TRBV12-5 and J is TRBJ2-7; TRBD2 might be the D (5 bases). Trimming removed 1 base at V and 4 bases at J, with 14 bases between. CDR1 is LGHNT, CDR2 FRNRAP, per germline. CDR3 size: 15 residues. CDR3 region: CASGLASGLWYEQYV. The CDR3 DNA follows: TGTGCTAGTGGTTTGGCCAGCGGACTTTGGTACGAGCAGTACGTC.

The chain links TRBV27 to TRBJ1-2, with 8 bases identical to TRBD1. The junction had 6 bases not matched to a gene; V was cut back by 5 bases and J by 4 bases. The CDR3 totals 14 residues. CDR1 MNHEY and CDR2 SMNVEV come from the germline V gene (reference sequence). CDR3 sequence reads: CASSRQGMSYGYTF. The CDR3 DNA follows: TGTGCCAGCAGTCGACAGGGGATGAGCTATGGCTACACCTTC.

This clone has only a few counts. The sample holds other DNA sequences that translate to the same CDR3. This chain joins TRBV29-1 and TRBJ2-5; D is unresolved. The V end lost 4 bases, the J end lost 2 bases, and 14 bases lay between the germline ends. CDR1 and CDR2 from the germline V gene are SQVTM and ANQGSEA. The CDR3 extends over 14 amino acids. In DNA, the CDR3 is TGCAGCGTTGGATTCGGACGCTTACAAGAGACCCAGTACTTC. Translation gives CSVGFGRLQETQYF.

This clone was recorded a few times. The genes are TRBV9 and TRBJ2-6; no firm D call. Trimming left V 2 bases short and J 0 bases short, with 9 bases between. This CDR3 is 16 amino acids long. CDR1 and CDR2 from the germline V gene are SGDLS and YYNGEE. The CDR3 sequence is CASSVDFRSGANVLTF. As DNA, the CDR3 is TGTGCCAGCAGCGTTGACTTCCGCTCTGGGGCCAACGTCCTGACTTTC.

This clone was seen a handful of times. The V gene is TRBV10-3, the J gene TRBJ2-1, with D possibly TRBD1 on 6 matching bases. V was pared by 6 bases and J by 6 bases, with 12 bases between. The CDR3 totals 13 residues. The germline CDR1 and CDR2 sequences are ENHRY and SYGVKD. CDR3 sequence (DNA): TGTGCCATCAGATCCGGACAGCGCAATGAGCAGTTCTTC. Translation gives CAIRSGQRNEQFF.

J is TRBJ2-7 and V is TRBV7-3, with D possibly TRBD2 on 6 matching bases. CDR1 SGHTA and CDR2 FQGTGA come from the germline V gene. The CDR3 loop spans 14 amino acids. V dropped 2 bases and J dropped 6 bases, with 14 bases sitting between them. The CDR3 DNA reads TGTGCCAGCAGCTTATCCGCGGGGACTGGCGAGCAGTACGTC. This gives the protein CASSLSAGTGEQYV.

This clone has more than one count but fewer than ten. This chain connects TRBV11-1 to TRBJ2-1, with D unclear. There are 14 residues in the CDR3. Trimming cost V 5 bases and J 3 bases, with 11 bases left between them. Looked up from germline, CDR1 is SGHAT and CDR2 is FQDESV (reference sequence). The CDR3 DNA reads TGTGCCAGCAGCGGGATCGAGGACTACAATGAGCAGTTCTTC. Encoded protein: CASSGIEDYNEQFF.

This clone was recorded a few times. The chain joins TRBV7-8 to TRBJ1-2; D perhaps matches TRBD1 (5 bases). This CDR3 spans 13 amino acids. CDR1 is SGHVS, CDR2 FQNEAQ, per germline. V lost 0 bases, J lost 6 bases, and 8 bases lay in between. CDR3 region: CASSLAAGNGYTF. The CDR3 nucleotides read TGTGCCAGCAGCTTAGCGGCAGGGAATGGCTACACCTTC.

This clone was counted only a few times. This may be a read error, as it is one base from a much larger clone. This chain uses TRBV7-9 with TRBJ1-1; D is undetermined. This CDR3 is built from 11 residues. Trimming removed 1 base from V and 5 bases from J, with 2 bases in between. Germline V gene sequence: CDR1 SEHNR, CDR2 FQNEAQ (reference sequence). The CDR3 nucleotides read TGTGCCAGCAGCTTAGAGACTGAAGCTTTCTTT. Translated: CASSLETEAFF.

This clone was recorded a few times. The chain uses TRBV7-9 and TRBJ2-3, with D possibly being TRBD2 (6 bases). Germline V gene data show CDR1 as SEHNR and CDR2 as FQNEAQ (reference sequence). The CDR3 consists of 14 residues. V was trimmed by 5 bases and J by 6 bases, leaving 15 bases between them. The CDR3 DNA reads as TGTGCCAGCAGCCCGGGACTGGGAGTTGATACGCAGTATTTT. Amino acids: CASSPGLGVDTQYF.

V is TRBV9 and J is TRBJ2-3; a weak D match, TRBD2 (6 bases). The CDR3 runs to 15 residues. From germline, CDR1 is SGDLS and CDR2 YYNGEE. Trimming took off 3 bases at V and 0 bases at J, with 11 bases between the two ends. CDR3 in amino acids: CASSGGTPSTDTQYF. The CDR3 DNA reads TGTGCCAGCAGCGGCGGGACGCCAAGCACAGATACGCAGTATTTT.

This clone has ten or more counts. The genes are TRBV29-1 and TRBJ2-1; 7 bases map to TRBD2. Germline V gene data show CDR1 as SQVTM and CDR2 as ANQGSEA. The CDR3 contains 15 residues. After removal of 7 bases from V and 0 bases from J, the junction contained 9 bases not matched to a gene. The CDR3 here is CSGREAHSSYNEQFF. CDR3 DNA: TGCAGCGGACGGGAGGCCCATTCCTCCTACAATGAGCAGTTCTTC.

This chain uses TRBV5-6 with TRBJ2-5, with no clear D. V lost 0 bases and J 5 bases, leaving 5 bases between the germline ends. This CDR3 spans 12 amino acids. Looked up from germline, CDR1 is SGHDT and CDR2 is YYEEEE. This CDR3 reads CASSLDWETQYF. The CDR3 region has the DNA TGTGCCAGCAGCTTGGACTGGGAGACCCAGTACTTC.

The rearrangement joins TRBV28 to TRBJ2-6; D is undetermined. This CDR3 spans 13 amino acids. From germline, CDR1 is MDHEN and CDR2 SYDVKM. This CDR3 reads CAVGSSGANVLTF. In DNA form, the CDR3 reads TGTGCTGTGGGTAGCTCTGGGGCCAACGTCCTGACTTTC.

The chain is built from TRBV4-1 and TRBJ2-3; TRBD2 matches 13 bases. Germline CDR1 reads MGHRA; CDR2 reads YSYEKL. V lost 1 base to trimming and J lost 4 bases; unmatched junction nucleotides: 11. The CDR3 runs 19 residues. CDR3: CASSQAITSGRALADTQYF. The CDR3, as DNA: TGCGCCAGCAGCCAAGCGATCACTAGCGGGAGGGCCTTGGCAGATACGCAGTATTTT.

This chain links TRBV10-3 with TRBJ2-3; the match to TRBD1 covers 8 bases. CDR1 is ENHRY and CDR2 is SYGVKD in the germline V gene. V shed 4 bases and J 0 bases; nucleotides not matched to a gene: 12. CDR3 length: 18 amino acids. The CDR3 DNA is TGTGCCATCAGTGGTCCGACAGGGGAGAGAGCTAGCACAGATACGCAGTATTTT. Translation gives CAISGPTGERASTDTQYF.

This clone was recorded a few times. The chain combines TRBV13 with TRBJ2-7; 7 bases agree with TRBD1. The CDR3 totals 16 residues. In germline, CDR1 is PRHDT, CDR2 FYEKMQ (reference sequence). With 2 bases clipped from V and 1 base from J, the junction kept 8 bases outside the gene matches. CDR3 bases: TGTGCCAGCAGCTTACGGGTAGGGACAGTTTCCTACGAGCAGTACTTC. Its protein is CASSLRVGTVSYEQYF.

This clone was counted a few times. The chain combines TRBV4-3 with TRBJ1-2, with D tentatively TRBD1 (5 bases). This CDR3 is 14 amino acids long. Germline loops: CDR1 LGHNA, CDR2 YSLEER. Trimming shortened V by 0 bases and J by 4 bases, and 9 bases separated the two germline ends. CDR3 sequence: CASSQDSGSYGYTF. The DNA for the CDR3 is TGCGCCAGCAGCCAAGATTCAGGGTCCTATGGCTACACCTTC.

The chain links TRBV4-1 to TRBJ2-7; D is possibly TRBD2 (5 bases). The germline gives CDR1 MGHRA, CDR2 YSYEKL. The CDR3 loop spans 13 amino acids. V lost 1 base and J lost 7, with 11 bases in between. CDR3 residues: CASSQADWEEQYF. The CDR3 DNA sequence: TGCGCCAGCAGCCAAGCCGACTGGGAGGAGCAGTACTTC.

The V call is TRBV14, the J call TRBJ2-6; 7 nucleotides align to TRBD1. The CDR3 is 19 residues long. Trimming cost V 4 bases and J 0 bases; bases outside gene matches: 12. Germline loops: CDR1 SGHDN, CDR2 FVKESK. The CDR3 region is CASSLLRRDRVSGANVLTF. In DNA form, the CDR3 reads TGTGCCAGCAGCCTCCTACGCCGGGACAGAGTCTCTGGGGCCAACGTCCTGACTTTC.